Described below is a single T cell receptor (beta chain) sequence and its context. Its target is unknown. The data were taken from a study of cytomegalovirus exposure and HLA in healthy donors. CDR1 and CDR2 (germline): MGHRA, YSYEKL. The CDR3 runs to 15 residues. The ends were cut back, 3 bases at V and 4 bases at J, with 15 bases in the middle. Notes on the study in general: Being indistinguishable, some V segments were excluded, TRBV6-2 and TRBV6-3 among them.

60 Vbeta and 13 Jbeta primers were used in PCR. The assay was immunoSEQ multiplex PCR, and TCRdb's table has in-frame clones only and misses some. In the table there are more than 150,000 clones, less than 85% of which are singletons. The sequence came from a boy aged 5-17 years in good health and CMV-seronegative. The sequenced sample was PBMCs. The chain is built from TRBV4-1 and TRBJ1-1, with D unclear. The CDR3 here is CASSHADQSGTEAFF. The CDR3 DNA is TGCGCCAGCAGCCATGCCGATCAGTCGGGCACTGAAGCTTTCTTT.